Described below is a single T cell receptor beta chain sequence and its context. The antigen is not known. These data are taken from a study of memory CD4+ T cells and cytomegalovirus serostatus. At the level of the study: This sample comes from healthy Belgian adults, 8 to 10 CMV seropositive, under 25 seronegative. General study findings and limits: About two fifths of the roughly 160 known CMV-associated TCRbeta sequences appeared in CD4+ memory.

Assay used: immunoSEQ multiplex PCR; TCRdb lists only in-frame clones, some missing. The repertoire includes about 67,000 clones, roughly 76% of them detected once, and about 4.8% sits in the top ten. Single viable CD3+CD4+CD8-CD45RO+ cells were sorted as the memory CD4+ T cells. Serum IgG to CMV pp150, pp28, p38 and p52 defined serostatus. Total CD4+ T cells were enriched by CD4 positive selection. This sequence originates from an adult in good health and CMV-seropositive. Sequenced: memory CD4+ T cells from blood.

The CDR3 bases are TGTGCCAGCAGCCAAGATCGGCTTAGCAATCAGCCCCAGCATTTT. This gives the protein CASSQDRLSNQPQHF. The chain has TRBV4-2 and TRBJ1-5; no clear D gene. The V gene lost 0 bases and the J gene lost 0 bases, with 6 bases spanning the gap. The length of the CDR3 is 15 residues. CDR1 is LGHNA, CDR2 YNFKEQ, per germline.